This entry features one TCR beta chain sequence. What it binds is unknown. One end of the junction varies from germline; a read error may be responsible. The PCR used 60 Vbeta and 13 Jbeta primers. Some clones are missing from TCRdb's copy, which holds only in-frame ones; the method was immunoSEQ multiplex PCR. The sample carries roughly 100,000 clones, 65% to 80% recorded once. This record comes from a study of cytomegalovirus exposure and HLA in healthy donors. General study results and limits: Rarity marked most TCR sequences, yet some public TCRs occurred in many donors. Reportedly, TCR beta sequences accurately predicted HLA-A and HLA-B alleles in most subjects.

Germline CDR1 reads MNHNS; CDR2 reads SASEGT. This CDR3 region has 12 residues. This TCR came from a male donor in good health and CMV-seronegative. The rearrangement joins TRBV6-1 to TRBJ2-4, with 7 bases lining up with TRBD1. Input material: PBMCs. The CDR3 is CASSGSQDRVWF. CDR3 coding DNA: TGTGCCAGCAGTGGATCACAAGACAGGGTTTGGTTC.